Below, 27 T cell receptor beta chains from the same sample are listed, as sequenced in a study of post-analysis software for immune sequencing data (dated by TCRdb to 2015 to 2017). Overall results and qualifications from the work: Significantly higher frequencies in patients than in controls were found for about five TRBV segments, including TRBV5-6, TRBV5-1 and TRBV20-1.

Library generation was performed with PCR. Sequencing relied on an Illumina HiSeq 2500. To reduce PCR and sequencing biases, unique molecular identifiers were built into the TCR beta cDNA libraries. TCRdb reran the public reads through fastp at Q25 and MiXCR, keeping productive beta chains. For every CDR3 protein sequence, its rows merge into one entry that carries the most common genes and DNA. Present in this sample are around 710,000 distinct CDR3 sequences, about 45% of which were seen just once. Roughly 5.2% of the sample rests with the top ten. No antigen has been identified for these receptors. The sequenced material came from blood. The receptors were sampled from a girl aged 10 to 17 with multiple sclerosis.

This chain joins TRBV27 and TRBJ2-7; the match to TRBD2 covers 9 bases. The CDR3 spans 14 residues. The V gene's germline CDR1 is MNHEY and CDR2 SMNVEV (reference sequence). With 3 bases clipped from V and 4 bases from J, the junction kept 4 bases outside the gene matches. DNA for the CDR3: TGTGCCAGCAGTTTGGTAGCGGGAGTGTACGAGCAGTACTTC. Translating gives CASSLVAGVYEQYF.

The CDR3 protein is CASSSTGGGQPQHF. In nucleotides, the CDR3 is TGTGCCAGCAGCTCTACAGGCGGGGGCCAGCCCCAGCATTTT. This chain joins TRBV7-8 and TRBJ1-5; perhaps TRBD1 as D (6 bases). V was cut by 4 bases and J by 7 bases, with 14 bases left in between. The CDR3 loop spans 14 amino acids. CDR1 and CDR2 from the germline V gene are SGHVS and FQNEAQ.

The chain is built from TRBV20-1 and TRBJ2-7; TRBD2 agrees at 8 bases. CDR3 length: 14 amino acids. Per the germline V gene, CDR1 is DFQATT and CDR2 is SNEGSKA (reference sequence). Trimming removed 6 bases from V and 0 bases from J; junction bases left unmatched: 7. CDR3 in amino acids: CSAIAGKSSYEQYF. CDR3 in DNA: TGCAGTGCGATAGCGGGGAAGAGCTCCTACGAGCAGTACTTC.

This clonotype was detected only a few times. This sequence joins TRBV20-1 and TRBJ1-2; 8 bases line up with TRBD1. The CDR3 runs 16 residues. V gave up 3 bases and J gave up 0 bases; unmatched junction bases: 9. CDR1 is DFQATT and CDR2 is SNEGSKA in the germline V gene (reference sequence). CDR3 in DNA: TGCAGTGCTAGCCCCGGACAGGGAAAAACTAACTATGGCTACACCTTC. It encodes CSASPGQGKTNYGYTF.

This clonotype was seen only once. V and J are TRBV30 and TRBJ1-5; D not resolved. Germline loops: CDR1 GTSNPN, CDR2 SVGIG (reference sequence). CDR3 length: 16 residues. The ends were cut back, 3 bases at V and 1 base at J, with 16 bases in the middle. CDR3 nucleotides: TGTGCCTGGAGCGGGAAAGGTGGTATAAGCAATCAGCCCCAGCATTTT. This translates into CAWSGKGGISNQPQHF.

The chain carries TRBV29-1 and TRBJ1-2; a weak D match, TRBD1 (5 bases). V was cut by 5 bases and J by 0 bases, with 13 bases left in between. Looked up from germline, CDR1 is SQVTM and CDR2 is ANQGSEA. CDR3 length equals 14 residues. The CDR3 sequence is CSVSDILANYGYTF. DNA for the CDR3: TGCAGCGTTTCGGACATTTTAGCTAACTATGGCTACACCTTC.

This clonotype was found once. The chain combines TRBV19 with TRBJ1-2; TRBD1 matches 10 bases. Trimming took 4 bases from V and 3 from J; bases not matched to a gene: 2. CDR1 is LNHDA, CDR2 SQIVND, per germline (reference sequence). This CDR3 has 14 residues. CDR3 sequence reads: CASSTTGGDYGYTF. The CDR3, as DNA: TGTGCCAGTAGTACGACAGGGGGCGACTATGGCTACACCTTC.

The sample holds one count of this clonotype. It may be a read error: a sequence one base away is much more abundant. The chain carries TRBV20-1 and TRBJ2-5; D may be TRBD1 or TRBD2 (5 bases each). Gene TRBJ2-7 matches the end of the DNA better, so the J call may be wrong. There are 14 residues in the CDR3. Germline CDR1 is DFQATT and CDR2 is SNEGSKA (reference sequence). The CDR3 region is CNAKFGGNSYEQYF. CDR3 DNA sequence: TGCAATGCTAAATTTGGGGGAAACTCCTACGAGCAGTACTTC.

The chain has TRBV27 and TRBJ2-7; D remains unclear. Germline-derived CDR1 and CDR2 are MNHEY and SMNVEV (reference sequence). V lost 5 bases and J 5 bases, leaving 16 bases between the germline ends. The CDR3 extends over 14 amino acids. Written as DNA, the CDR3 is TGTGCCAGCAGTCGTGGGCCCGGGTTGGACGAGCAGTACTTC. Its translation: CASSRGPGLDEQYF.

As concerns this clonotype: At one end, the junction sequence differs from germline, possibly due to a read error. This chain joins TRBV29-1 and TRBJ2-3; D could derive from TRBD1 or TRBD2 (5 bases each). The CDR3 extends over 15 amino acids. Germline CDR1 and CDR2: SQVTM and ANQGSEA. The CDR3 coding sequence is TGCAGCGTGGAAGGGACCCCAGTCGGTCCAGATACGCAGTATTTT. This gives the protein CSVEGTPVGPDTQYF.

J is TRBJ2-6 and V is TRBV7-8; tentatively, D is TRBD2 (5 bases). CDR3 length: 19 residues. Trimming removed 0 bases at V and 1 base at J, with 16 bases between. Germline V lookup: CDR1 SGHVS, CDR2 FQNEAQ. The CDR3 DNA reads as TGTGCCAGCAGCTTAGCTTATTGGGGAGCAGGATCTGGGGCCAACGTCCTGACTTTC. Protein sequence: CASSLAYWGAGSGANVLTF.

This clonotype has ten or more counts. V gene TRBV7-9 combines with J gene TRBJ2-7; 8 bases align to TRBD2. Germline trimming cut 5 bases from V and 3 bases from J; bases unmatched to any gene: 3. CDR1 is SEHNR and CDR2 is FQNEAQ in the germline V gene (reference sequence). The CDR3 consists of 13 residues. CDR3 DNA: TGTGCCAGCAGCCTTACTAGCGGCTACGAGCAGTACTTC. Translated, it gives CASSLTSGYEQYF.

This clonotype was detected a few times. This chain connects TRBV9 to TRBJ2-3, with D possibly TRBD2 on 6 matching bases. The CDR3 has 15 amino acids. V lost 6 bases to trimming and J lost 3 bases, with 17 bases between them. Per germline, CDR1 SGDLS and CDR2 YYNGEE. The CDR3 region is CASTSAGGRTDTQYF. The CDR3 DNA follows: TGTGCCAGCACCTCAGCGGGCGGCAGGACAGATACGCAGTATTTT.

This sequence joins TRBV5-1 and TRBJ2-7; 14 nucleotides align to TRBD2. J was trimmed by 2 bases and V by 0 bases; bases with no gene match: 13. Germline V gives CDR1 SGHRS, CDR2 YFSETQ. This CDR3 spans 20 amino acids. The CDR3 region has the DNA TGCGCCAGCAGCTTGGTGGAACCGGGACTAGCGGGAGAAGGGACCTACGAGCAGTACTTC. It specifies CASSLVEPGLAGEGTYEQYF.

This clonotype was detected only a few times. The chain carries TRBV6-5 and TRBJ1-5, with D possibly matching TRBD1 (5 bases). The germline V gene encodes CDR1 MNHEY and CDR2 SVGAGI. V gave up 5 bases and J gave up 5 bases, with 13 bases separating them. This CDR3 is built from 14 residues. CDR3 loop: CASSGGDRDQPQHF. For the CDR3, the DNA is TGTGCCAGCAGTGGAGGGGACCGAGATCAGCCCCAGCATTTT.

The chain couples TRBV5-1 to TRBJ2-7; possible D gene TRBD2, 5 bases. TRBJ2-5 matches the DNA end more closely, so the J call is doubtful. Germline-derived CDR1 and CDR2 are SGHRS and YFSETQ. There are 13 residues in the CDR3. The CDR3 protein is CASSLPEEETQYF. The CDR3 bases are TGCGCCAGCAGCTTGCCGGAGGAGGAGACCCAGTACTTC.

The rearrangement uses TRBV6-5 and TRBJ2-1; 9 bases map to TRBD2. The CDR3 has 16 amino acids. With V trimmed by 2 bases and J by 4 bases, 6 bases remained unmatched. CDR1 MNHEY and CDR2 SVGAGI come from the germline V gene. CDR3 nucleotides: TGTGCCAGCAGTTACGGTGGCGGGAGGGCATACAATGAGCAGTTCTTC. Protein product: CASSYGGGRAYNEQFF.

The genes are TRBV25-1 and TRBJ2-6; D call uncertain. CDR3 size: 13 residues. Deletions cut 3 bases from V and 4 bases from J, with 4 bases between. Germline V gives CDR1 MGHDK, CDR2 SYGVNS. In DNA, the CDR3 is TGTGCCAGCAGTGACCCCGGGGCCAACGTCCTGACTTTC. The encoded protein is CASSDPGANVLTF.

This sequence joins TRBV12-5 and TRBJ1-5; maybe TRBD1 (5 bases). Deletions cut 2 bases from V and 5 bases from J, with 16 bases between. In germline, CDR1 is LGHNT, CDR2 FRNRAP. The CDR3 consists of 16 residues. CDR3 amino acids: CASGLSRDPRHQPQHF. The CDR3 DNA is TGTGCTAGTGGTTTGTCCCGGGACCCCCGGCATCAGCCCCAGCATTTT.

This CDR3 reads CASSPTSPSYNEQFF. Here the CDR3 DNA reads TGTGCCAGCAGCCCGACTAGTCCCTCCTACAATGAGCAGTTCTTC. The chain employs TRBV3-1 and TRBJ2-1; perhaps TRBD2 as D (6 bases). The V end was cut by 4 bases, the J end by 0 bases, with 10 bases between. CDR1 is LGHDT and CDR2 is YNNKEL in the germline V gene (reference sequence). The CDR3 is 15 amino acids.

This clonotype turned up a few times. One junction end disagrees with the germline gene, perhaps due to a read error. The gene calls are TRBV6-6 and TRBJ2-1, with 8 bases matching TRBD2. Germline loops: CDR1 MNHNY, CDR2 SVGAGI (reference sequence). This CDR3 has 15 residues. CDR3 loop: CAGSPGLASYNEQFF. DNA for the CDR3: TGTGCCGGCAGTCCTGGACTAGCCTCCTACAATGAGCAGTTCTTC.

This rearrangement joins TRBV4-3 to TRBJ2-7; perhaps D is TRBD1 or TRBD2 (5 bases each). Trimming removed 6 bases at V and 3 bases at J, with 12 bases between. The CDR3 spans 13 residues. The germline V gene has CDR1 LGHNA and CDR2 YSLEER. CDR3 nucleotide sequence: TGCGCCAGCAGAGAGGGGCAGATCTACGAGCAGTACTTC. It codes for CASREGQIYEQYF.

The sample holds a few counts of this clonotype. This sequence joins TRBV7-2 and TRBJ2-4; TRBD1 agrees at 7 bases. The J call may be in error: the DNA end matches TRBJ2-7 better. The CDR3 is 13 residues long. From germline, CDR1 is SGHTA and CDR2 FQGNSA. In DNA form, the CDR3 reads TGTGCCAGCAGCTTAAGGGCAGGGGGCGAGCAGTACTTC. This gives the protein CASSLRAGGEQYF.

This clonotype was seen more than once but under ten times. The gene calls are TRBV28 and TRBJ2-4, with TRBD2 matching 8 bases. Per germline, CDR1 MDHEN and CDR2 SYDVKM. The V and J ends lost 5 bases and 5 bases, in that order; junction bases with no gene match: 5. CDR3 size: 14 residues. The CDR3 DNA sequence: TGTGCCAGCAGTGTCGGGGGACTAGAAAACATTCAGTACTTC. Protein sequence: CASSVGGLENIQYF.

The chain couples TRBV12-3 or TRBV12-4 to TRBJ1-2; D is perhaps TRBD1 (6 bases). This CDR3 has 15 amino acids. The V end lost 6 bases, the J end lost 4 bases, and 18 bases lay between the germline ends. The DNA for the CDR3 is TGTGCCAGCAGCCGTCCGACAGGATTAATCTATGGCTACACCTTC. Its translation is CASSRPTGLIYGYTF.

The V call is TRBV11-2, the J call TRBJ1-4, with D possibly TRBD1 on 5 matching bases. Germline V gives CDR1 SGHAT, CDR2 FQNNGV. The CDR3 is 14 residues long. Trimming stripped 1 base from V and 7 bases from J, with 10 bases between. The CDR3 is CASSLGGAIEKLFF. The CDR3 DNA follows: TGTGCCAGCAGCTTAGGAGGGGCTATTGAAAAACTGTTTTTT.

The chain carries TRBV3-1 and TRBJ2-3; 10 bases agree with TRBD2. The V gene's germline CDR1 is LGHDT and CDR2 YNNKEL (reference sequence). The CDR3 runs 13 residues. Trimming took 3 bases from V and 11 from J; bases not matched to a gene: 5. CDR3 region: CASSQTSGPKQYF. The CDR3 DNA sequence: TGTGCCAGCAGCCAGACTAGCGGGCCGAAGCAGTATTTT.